The sequence of this T cell receptor (beta chain) was determined in a study of T cell changes during pregnancy in multiple sclerosis (dated by TCRdb to about 2019). Regarding the study in general: The study examined how the T cell repertoire changed over the course of pregnancy in women with multiple sclerosis.

After removal of 8 bases from V and 7 bases from J, the junction retains 9 bases not matched to a gene. The CDR3 spans 13 residues, from the cysteine through the phenylalanine. Of the read, only the CDR3 DNA is kept; its 39 bases are in frame from base 1. From the germline V gene, CDR1 is MDHEN and CDR2 is SYDVKM. Library method: the immunoSEQ multiplex PCR assay. TCRdb obtained this table from immuneACCESS and retained in-frame rearrangements with V and J assigned. These tables miss some clones; where compared with another copy, unresolved V genes account for less than half of the shortfall, and the remainder is unexplained. The sample table holds about 80,000 clones, of which 90% to 95% were seen once. Of the sample, less than 3% is held by the ten largest clones. Regarding this clone: Its antigen is not yet known. No base qualities exist here, and no much larger clone lies one base off it.

Here the chain combines TRBV28 and TRBJ1-2; 8 nucleotides in the junction match TRBD1. The TCR originated in a female donor with multiple sclerosis, enrolled in a pregnancy study. The material sequenced was peripheral blood, taken before pregnancy. For the CDR3, the sequence is CASDPRDRPGYTF. The DNA sequence reads TGTGCCAGCGACCCCCGGGACAGGCCTGGCTACACCTTC.